One and the same sample provided the 29 T cell receptor beta chains below, sequenced in a study of radiation and T cells in renal cell carcinoma. The time point was: blood 4 weeks post-SBRT, at nephrectomy. Treatment in this sample: 15 Gy SBRT to primary tumor, nephrectomy 4 weeks later. The protocol was immunoSEQ multiplex PCR, while the TCRdb copy is restricted to in-frame clones and leaves out a portion. This sample carries 150,000 to 200,000 clones, about nine tenths of them seen once, and the ten largest clones take over 9%. Specimen: blood, collected from a patient whose treatment included radiotherapy and nephrectomy. The receptors originated from a woman in her forties or fifties with renal cell carcinoma.

The rearrangement joins TRBV7-2 to TRBJ1-6; tentatively, D is TRBD1 (5 bases). The CDR3 runs 16 residues. The ends were cut back, 1 base at V and 7 bases at J, with 14 bases in the middle. CDR1 is SGHTA, CDR2 FQGNSA, per germline. CDR3 residues: CASSLDSYRGNSPLHF. For the CDR3, the DNA is TGTGCCAGCAGCTTAGATAGCTACCGGGGCAATTCACCCCTCCACTTT.

V and J are TRBV19 and TRBJ2-7; 9 nucleotides match TRBD1. The V gene end was trimmed by 2 bases and the J gene end by 0 bases; junction bases not matched to a gene: 8. This CDR3 spans 17 amino acids. From germline, CDR1 is LNHDA and CDR2 SQIVND (reference sequence). CDR3 nucleotides: TGTGCCAGTAGTATAATACCGGGACAGGGAAGCTCCTACGAGCAGTACTTC. As protein: CASSIIPGQGSSYEQYF. The full variable domain, its missing parts supplied by reference TRBV19 and TRBJ2-7, is DGGITQSPKYLFRKEGQNVTLSCEQNLNHDAMYWYRQDPGQGLRLIYYSQIVNDFQKGDIAEGYSVSREKKESFPLTVTSAQKNPTAFYLCASSIIPGQGSSYEQYFGPGTRLTVT.

The chain has TRBV6-5 and TRBJ1-1; D unclear. This CDR3 region has 14 residues. Germline values: CDR1 MNHEY, CDR2 SVGAGI. Deletions cut 2 bases from V and 1 base from J, with 8 bases between. This chain's CDR3 is CASSYNIANTEAFF. CDR3 nucleotides: TGTGCCAGCAGTTACAATATCGCGAACACTGAAGCTTTCTTT.

V usage is TRBV19 and J usage is TRBJ1-2, with unresolved D. Germline V gene sequence: CDR1 LNHDA, CDR2 SQIVND (reference sequence). The CDR3 runs 14 residues. The V end lost 5 bases, the J end lost 2 bases, and 12 bases lay between the germline ends. The CDR3 DNA is TGTGCCAGTAGTCTTTCTACTTCCAACTATGGCTACACCTTC. It specifies CASSLSTSNYGYTF.

The rearrangement uses TRBV19 and TRBJ2-5; 10 nucleotides line up with TRBD2. CDR1 is LNHDA and CDR2 is SQIVND in the germline V gene (reference sequence). The length of the CDR3 is 15 residues. V was clipped by 3 bases and J by 2 bases; unmatched bases: 3. The CDR3 DNA reads as TGTGCCAGTAGTATTCTAGCGGGGGCACAAGAGACCCAGTACTTC. It is translated as CASSILAGAQETQYF.

The chain links TRBV10-1 to TRBJ2-1; D possibly corresponds to TRBD2 (8 bases). Germline CDR1 reads WNHNN; CDR2 reads SYGVQD (reference sequence). CDR3 length equals 15 residues. Trimming left V 7 bases short and J 8 bases short, with 21 bases between. In nucleotides, the CDR3 is TGCGCCAGCAATTACAGGGGTCGGGAGGGCTATGAGCAGTTCTTC. As protein: CASNYRGREGYEQFF.

V is TRBV7-9 and J is TRBJ2-7; D remains ambiguous. V was trimmed by 4 bases and J by 4 bases, leaving 20 bases between them. The CDR3 is 16 amino acids. From germline, CDR1 is SEHNR and CDR2 FQNEAQ (reference sequence). CDR3 nucleotides: TGTGCCAGCAGCTCAGCCCGGACGGAGCGATTTTACGAGCAGTACTTC. Translation gives CASSSARTERFYEQYF.

This clone was counted between two and nine times. The V gene is TRBV6-1, the J gene TRBJ1-5, with D possibly TRBD1 on 6 matching bases. Germline V gives CDR1 MNHNS, CDR2 SASEGT. The CDR3 consists of 14 residues. V was shortened by 3 bases and J by 6 bases, with 12 bases between the two germline ends. CDR3 in amino acids: CASSETQGGQPQHF. CDR3 bases: TGTGCCAGCAGTGAGACACAGGGCGGTCAGCCCCAGCATTTT.

The chain recombines TRBV6-5 with TRBJ1-1; D call uncertain. This CDR3 spans 14 amino acids. Between the trimmed V and J ends, which lost 1 base and 4 bases, there was a span of 10 bases. In germline, CDR1 is MNHEY, CDR2 SVGAGI. CDR3 residues: CASSYLLAGTEAFF. The DNA of the CDR3 is TGTGCCAGCAGTTACTTGTTGGCAGGCACTGAAGCTTTCTTT.

The V gene is TRBV19, the J gene TRBJ2-1, with 8 bases lining up with TRBD2. This CDR3 has 16 amino acids. The germline CDR1 and CDR2 sequences are LNHDA and SQIVND (reference sequence). V shed 7 bases and J 6 bases; nucleotides not matched to a gene: 14. The CDR3 bases are TGTGCCAGTACCAAAAGTGGAGGACTAGCCCCCAATGAGCAGTTCTTC. This encodes CASTKSGGLAPNEQFF. Combining the CDR3 with reference TRBV19 and TRBJ2-1 gives the whole variable domain DGGITQSPKYLFRKEGQNVTLSCEQNLNHDAMYWYRQDPGQGLRLIYYSQIVNDFQKGDIAEGYSVSREKKESFPLTVTSAQKNPTAFYLCASTKSGGLAPNEQFFGPGTRLTVL.

The chain carries TRBV11-1 and TRBJ2-7, with 9 bases aligning to TRBD1. Germline CDR1 reads SGHAT; CDR2 reads FQDESV (reference sequence). This CDR3 region has 15 residues. V shed 5 bases and J 3 bases; nucleotides not matched to a gene: 8. Here the CDR3 reads CASSLPDRGGYEQYF. CDR3 sequence (DNA): TGTGCCAGCAGCCTCCCGGACAGGGGTGGCTACGAGCAGTACTTC.

On this clone itself: The same CDR3 also results from other DNA sequences found in this sample. V and J are TRBV7-9 and TRBJ2-7; D not resolved. CDR3 size: 13 residues. Germline V gene data show CDR1 as SEHNR and CDR2 as FQNEAQ (reference sequence). Trimming took off 1 base at V and 2 bases at J, with 6 bases between the two ends. This CDR3 is CASSLEVPYEQYF. The CDR3 DNA is TGTGCCAGCAGCTTAGAGGTACCCTACGAGCAGTACTTC.

The J gene is TRBJ1-2, the V gene TRBV6-6; 11 positions match TRBD1. Germline-derived CDR1 and CDR2 are MNHNY and SVGAGI (reference sequence). The CDR3 has 14 amino acids. The V gene end was trimmed by 5 bases and the J gene end by 8 bases; junction bases not matched to a gene: 7. The CDR3 DNA is TGTGCCAGCAGTGGCGGACAGGGGGCGCGAGGCTACACCTTC. It yields the protein CASSGGQGARGYTF.

The table lists this clone with a count of one. J is TRBJ1-1 and V is TRBV5-1, with D maybe TRBD1 (5 bases). Germline V gives CDR1 SGHRS, CDR2 YFSETQ. Trimming removed 4 bases at V and 0 bases at J, with 10 bases between. The CDR3 has 14 amino acids. The CDR3 bases are TGCGCCAGCAGCCAACAGGAGATGAACACTGAAGCTTTCTTT. Amino acids: CASSQQEMNTEAFF. Full variable domain (remainder filled in from reference TRBV5-1 and TRBJ1-1): KAGVTQTPRYLIKTRGQQVTLSCSPISGHRSVSWYQQTPGQGLQFLFEYFSETQRNKGNFPGRFSGRQFSNSRSEMNVSTLELGDSALYLCASSQQEMNTEAFFGQGTRLTVV.

The gene calls are TRBV18 and TRBJ1-1; D remains ambiguous. This CDR3 is built from 15 residues. The germline CDR1 and CDR2 sequences are KGHSH and LQKENI. Trimming removed 1 base at V and 1 base at J, with 10 bases between. CDR3 nucleotides: TGTGCCAGCTCACCACTTCAGGAGCCGAACACTGAAGCTTTCTTT. It specifies CASSPLQEPNTEAFF.

The J gene is TRBJ1-2, the V gene TRBV2; 8 nucleotides match TRBD1. CDR3 length equals 13 residues. Germline CDR1 and CDR2: SNHLY and FYNNEI. V lost 5 bases, J lost 4 bases, and 3 bases stayed unmatched. The CDR3 is CASSFDRGYGYTF. CDR3 bases: TGTGCCAGCAGTTTCGACAGGGGCTATGGCTACACCTTC.

The chain employs TRBV29-1 and TRBJ1-2; D not resolved. From germline, CDR1 is SQVTM and CDR2 ANQGSEA. V dropped 8 bases and J dropped 4 bases, with 14 bases sitting between them. This CDR3 has 12 amino acids. This CDR3 reads CSFSGGTYGYTF. For the CDR3, the DNA is TGCAGCTTTTCCGGAGGTACCTATGGCTACACCTTC. Filled out from reference TRBV29-1 and TRBJ1-2, the complete variable domain reads SAVISQKPSRDICQRGTSLTIQCQVDSQVTMMFWYRQQPGQSLTLIATANQGSEATYESGFVIDKFPISRPNLTFSTLTVSNMSPEDSSIYLCSFSGGTYGYTFGSGTRLTVV.

In DNA form, the CDR3 reads TGTGCCAGTACGCTTTGGACAGGAAGGCCTGTAAATCAGCCCCAGCATTTT. It codes for CASTLWTGRPVNQPQHF. The rearrangement uses TRBV19 and TRBJ1-5, with 7 nucleotides matching TRBD1. Germline assignment: CDR1 LNHDA and CDR2 SQIVND (reference sequence). The CDR3 is made up of 17 amino acids. With V trimmed by 7 bases and J by 4 bases, 16 bases remained unmatched.

The chain employs TRBV29-1 and TRBJ2-3, with 9 bases lining up with TRBD2. Germline V CDR1 and CDR2: SQVTM, ANQGSEA. CDR3 length: 14 residues. With 7 bases clipped from V and 5 bases from J, the junction kept 10 bases outside the gene matches. The CDR3 reads CSAGLAGTVDTQYF. In DNA, the CDR3 is TGCAGCGCTGGCCTAGCGGGGACGGTAGATACGCAGTATTTT.

This clone was seen a few times. The chain joins TRBV18 to TRBJ1-2; TRBD1 aligns across 9 bases. Germline CDR1 KGHSH, CDR2 LQKENI. V shed 2 bases, J shed 5 bases, and the junction held 6 bases outside the gene matches. This CDR3 region has 15 residues. The CDR3 coding sequence is TGTGCCAGCTCACCAGGGACAGGGAGACTTTATGGCTACACCTTC. Its protein product is CASSPGTGRLYGYTF.

This clone has just a few counts. This chain joins TRBV9 and TRBJ2-1, with a weak D call TRBD1 (6 bases). Germline CDR1 reads SGDLS; CDR2 reads YYNGEE. The CDR3 totals 16 residues. The ends were cut back, 2 bases at V and 0 bases at J, with 12 bases in the middle. DNA of the CDR3: TGTGCCAGCAGCGTTTACACAGGGAGCTCCTACAATGAGCAGTTCTTC. This sequence encodes CASSVYTGSSYNEQFF.

In its sample, this clone was seen a few times. The rearrangement links TRBV6-5 to TRBJ2-5; 7 nucleotides align to TRBD1. The CDR3 covers 15 residues. CDR1 is MNHEY, CDR2 SVGAGI, per germline. J lost 6 bases, V lost 5 bases, and 12 bases had no gene match. The CDR3 sequence is CASSTSTGIGQTQYF. The CDR3 coding sequence is TGTGCCAGCAGTACCTCGACAGGGATCGGGCAGACCCAGTACTTC.

This chain joins TRBV5-6 and TRBJ1-1; D is ambiguous. CDR3 length equals 14 residues. Germline lookup yields CDR1 SGHDT and CDR2 YYEEEE. Trimming took 2 bases from V and 7 from J, leaving 15 bases between them. The CDR3 bases are TGTGCCAGCAGCTTTTTGGCCGGAGGCCTTGAAGCTTTCTTT. It yields the protein CASSFLAGGLEAFF.

The chain joins TRBV15 to TRBJ2-1; 9 nucleotides agree with TRBD2. There are 16 residues in the CDR3. Germline V gene sequence: CDR1 LNHNV, CDR2 YYDKDF (reference sequence). V shed 1 base and J 6 bases; nucleotides not matched to a gene: 7. The CDR3 loop is CATSRAGQRGANEQFF. The CDR3, as DNA: TGTGCCACCAGCAGAGCCGGCCAGCGGGGGGCCAATGAGCAGTTCTTC.

The chain joins TRBV5-1 to TRBJ2-3, with 9 bases fitting TRBD2. V lost 4 bases to trimming and J lost 1 base; unmatched junction nucleotides: 7. CDR3 length equals 16 residues. Germline CDR1 and CDR2: SGHRS and YFSETQ. CDR3 bases: TGCGCCAGCAGCCTAGAAGCTAGCGGGGGCACAGATACGCAGTATTTT. Amino acids: CASSLEASGGTDTQYF.

The chain carries TRBV5-4 and TRBJ2-6, with TRBD1 matching 7 bases. V lost 4 bases to trimming and J lost 1 base; unmatched junction nucleotides: 11. Germline lookup yields CDR1 SGHNT and CDR2 YYREEE (reference sequence). The CDR3 covers 18 residues. CDR3 region: CASSPPGQSFSGANVLTF. The CDR3 DNA is TGTGCCAGCAGCCCTCCGGGACAGTCGTTTTCTGGGGCCAACGTCCTGACTTTC.

In this sample, this clone turned up once. The CDR3 region is CATSRDYSGDYGYTF. CDR3 in DNA: TGTGCCACCAGCAGAGATTACTCAGGGGACTATGGCTACACCTTC. The genes are TRBV15 and TRBJ1-2; tentative D call: TRBD1 (6 bases). Germline V gene lookup returns CDR1 LNHNV and CDR2 YYDKDF (reference sequence). This CDR3 is built from 15 residues. Trimming left V 0 bases short and J 3 bases short, with 11 bases between. Supplemented by reference TRBV15 and TRBJ1-2, the full variable domain reads DAMVIQNPRYQVTQFGKPVTLSCSQTLNHNVMYWYQQKSSQAPKLLFHYYDKDFNNEADTPDNFQSRRPNTSFCFLDIRSPGLGDTAMYLCATSRDYSGDYGYTFGSGTRLTVV.

This chain uses TRBV11-2 with TRBJ2-1, with TRBD2 identical over 10 bases. After removal of 4 bases from V and 0 bases from J, the junction contained 9 bases not matched to a gene. This CDR3 has 18 residues. Germline lookup yields CDR1 SGHAT and CDR2 FQNNGV. CDR3 amino acids: CASSSLAGAMGSYNEQFF. In DNA form, the CDR3 reads TGTGCCAGCAGCTCTCTAGCGGGGGCGATGGGCTCCTACAATGAGCAGTTCTTC.

V gene TRBV11-2 combines with J gene TRBJ2-4; D remains ambiguous. V lost 0 bases and J lost 0, with 12 bases in between. CDR1 and CDR2 (germline): SGHAT, FQNNGV. There are 17 residues in the CDR3. CDR3 DNA: TGTGCCAGCAGCTTAGATAACCAGCTTCTAGCCAAAAACATTCAGTACTTC. Protein sequence: CASSLDNQLLAKNIQYF.